This TCR beta chain was found in a study of blood T cell repertoires in COVID-19. The wider study: The cDNA or gDNA used as material had been derived from T cells, B-cell-depleted T cells, or PBMCs.

Germline values: CDR1 SEHNR, CDR2 FQNEAQ (reference sequence). The CDR3 has 14 amino acids. Between the trimmed V and J ends, which lost 1 base and 6 bases, there was a span of 9 bases. Authors' methods: Counts of nucleated cells, estimated from reference gene primer amplification, were obtained. Clones were read by immunoSEQ multiplex PCR, and TCRdb kept only the in-frame ones, dropping some. V and J calls and clone size are given by that table; D and trimming were obtained from the DNA. The sample lists around 280,000 clones; more than 75% were seen once. Input material: peripheral blood. The V gene is TRBV7-9, the J gene TRBJ1-4; D is unresolved. The sequence was collected from a man in his 70s with acute or convalescent COVID-19. The CDR3 spells CASSLEGGHEKLFF. CDR3 sequence (DNA): TGTGCCAGCAGCTTAGAGGGAGGTCATGAAAAACTGTTTTTT. Complete variable domain (other parts from reference TRBV7-9 and TRBJ1-4): DTGVSQNPRHKITKRGQNVTFRCDPISEHNRLYWYRQTLGQGPEFLTYFQNEAQLEKSRLLSDRFSAERPKGSFSTLEIQRTEQGDSAMYLCASSLEGGHEKLFFGSGTQLSVL.